This T cell receptor (beta chain) was captured by sequencing in a study of T cells in Graves' hyperthyroidism and ophthalmopathy (dated by TCRdb to the late 2010s). In terms of the full investigation: Peripheral blood samples were taken at the time of initial diagnosis, prior to any treatment. TCR Vbeta CDR3 sequencing of around 130 peripheral blood samples (43 ophthalmopathy, 75 hyperthyroidism and around 17 progressor patients) is reported in the paper. For training and testing, the 100 patients in the discovery cohort were randomly divided in a 7:3 ratio. A discovery cohort of roughly 96 patients, about 40 with Graves' ophthalmopathy and under 60 with stable Graves' hyperthyroidism, was used to find distinguishing TCR V-J signatures. Prospective prediction of ophthalmopathy was tested in an independent validation cohort of fewer than 20 hyperthyroidism patients and 17 patients who later progressed to ophthalmopathy. After blood sampling, hyperthyroidism patients were treated with methimazole at a starting dose of 30 mg daily, and ophthalmopathy patients were treated with high-dose intravenous methylprednisolone. In six Graves' hyperthyroidism patients, the study also compared T-cell repertoires from thyroid tissue with T-cell repertoires from blood.

The table lists this clonotype with many counts. Its antigen is not yet known. Base qualities were left out, and no much larger clone turns up one base away. Moderately to severely active disease, a Clinical Activity Score of at least 3, a NOSPECS grade of at least 4, and a duration under 3 months were present in ophthalmopathy patients. Exclusion was applied to patients with uncontrolled infections, other autoimmune diseases, pregnancy or lactation. Diagnoses relied on clinical symptoms, serum thyroxine and TRAb, thyroid ultrasound and orbital computed tomography. Ficoll-Paque density gradient centrifugation was used to isolate PBMCs from under 11 ml of fresh peripheral blood. Total RNA was extracted using Trizol reagent, and RNA quality was assessed on an Agilent 2100 Bioanalyzer. Amplification of TCR beta CDR3 regions was carried out from RNA transcripts. A first-round RT-PCR of the TCR CDR3 used the HTBI primer set with the Qiagen OneStep RT-PCR kit. The libraries were constructed in a second round of multiplex PCR and then size-selected and purified. The libraries were sequenced on an Illumina HiSeq2000 using paired-end 100 bp reads. The paper's processing steps were these. Raw data were processed with SOAPnuke, discarding reads with adapters, uncalled bases, mean Phred below 15, or no exact constant-primer or identifier match. High-quality paired reads were merged with COPE v1.2.5, and unique nucleotide sequences were defined as clonotypes. MiTCR v1.1 was used to align the clonotypes against IMGT TRBV, TRBD and TRBJ reference segments. Only V-J combinations with frequency above 0.0001, covering about 99% of repertoires, were analysed. A TCS score was defined as the ratio between F50 (clonal expansion) and ExV (chaos), using BLOSUM62-based TCRdist between CDR3 peptides within each V-J. Welch's t-statistics and random forest reduced around 510 V-J features to some 14, which were used in a naive Bayes classifier (R e1071). TCRdb's own reprocessing of the public reads used fastp at Q25 and MiXCR and kept productive beta chains. Every distinct CDR3 protein forms one entry, paired with its most common genes and DNA. These V and J calls originate from TCRdb's pipeline instead of the authors' own analysis. Counted in this sample were about 400,000 distinct CDR3 sequences; around an eighth of them appeared once. Clones ranked in the top ten supply approximately 27% of the sample.

Summary of the overall study and its limitations: Most expanded thyroid clonotypes (frequency above 0.001) were also found in blood, which suggests that blood repertoires may mirror thyroid immune responses. In validation, progression to ophthalmopathy was predicted by the model with approximately 67% sensitivity and 72.22% specificity, a median of around 6.5 months before onset. Sample size was not statistically predetermined, and blinding of investigators to group allocation was not performed. A 13 V-J signature model separated ophthalmopathy from stable hyperthyroidism, with approximately 87% sensitivity and 81.08% specificity in cross-validation and 80%/75% in testing.

Counted from cysteine to phenylalanine, this CDR3 has 13 amino acids. Only the CDR3 region is kept as DNA, spanning 39 bases read in frame from base 1. CDR1 and CDR2, per the germline V gene (reference sequence), are GTSNPN and SVGIG. Trimming takes 3 bases off V and 2 bases off J; junction bases not matched to a gene: 3. The V gene is TRBV30 and the J gene is TRBJ1-2; the central 7 bases match TRBD1. Sequencing used blood. This clonotype originated in a man aged 50 to 60 with Graves' ophthalmopathy. The CDR3 protein is CAWREGANYGYTF. In nucleotides, the sequence is TGTGCCTGGAGAGAGGGGGCGAACTATGGCTACACCTTC.